This T cell receptor beta chain was profiled in a study of shared clonotypes between healthy human individuals. Study background: CD4 naive and CD4 memory each took three plates per donor, while CD8 naive took two and CD8 memory one.

Germline V CDR1 and CDR2: SEHNR, FQNEAQ (reference sequence). This CDR3 spans 14 amino acids. Trimming cost V 2 bases and J 7 bases, with 11 bases left between them. Repertoires were generated with immunoSEQ multiplex PCR, while TCRdb's copy carries only in-frame clones and drops some. The top ten clones hold more than 1.5% of a sample with about 2.2 million clones, just over 90% of them seen once. Naivety among CD8 cells was defined by CD45RO negativity and positive CCR7 selection, thereby excluding terminally differentiated effector memory CD45RA+ cells. Donors were Caucasian adults residing in Nashville, Tennessee, USA.

V gene TRBV7-9 combines with J gene TRBJ2-2; D call uncertain. This TCR was sampled from a man aged 18 to 30 in good health. Some clones in this sample may be carry-over from other donors' samples. Specimen: naive CD8+ T cells from PBMCs. CDR3 sequence: CASSLPTADGELFF. The CDR3 region has the DNA TGTGCCAGCAGCTTACCCACGGCCGACGGGGAGCTGTTTTTT.